These 27 T cell receptor beta chains share one sample of origin, sequenced in a study of cytomegalovirus exposure and HLA in healthy donors. Amplification used 60 Vbeta primers and 13 Jbeta primers. Only in-frame clones appear in the TCRdb table, and some are missing; sequencing was by immunoSEQ multiplex PCR. The sample contains 120,000 to 150,000 clones, 60% to 85% of which appear only once. Sequenced sample: PBMCs. The receptors were gathered from a man younger than 35 in good health and CMV-seronegative.

This clone showed up just a few times. V gene TRBV7-2 combines with J gene TRBJ1-4; 10 bases fit TRBD1. Germline values: CDR1 SGHTA, CDR2 FQGNSA. This CDR3 has 16 residues. The J segment lost 8 bases and the V segment lost 2 bases, leaving 8 bases of the junction unmatched. Here the CDR3 DNA reads TGTGCCAGCAGCTTATATGGGACAGGGGACTGGGAAAAACTGTTTTTT. The encoded protein is CASSLYGTGDWEKLFF.

CDR3 protein: CASSLWGTAYEQYF. CDR3 in DNA: TGTGCCAGCAGCCTTTGGGGGACAGCCTACGAGCAGTACTTC. The rearrangement joins TRBV11-2 to TRBJ2-7, with 7 nucleotides matching TRBD1. The CDR3 extends over 14 amino acids. The ends lost 5 bases at V and 2 bases at J; junction bases unmatched: 6. Germline values: CDR1 SGHAT, CDR2 FQNNGV.

The chain recombines TRBV2 with TRBJ1-4; possible D gene TRBD1, 6 bases. V was trimmed by 9 bases and J by 1 base, leaving 12 bases between them. The CDR3 extends over 14 amino acids. Germline CDR1 is SNHLY and CDR2 is FYNNEI. Here the CDR3 DNA reads TGTGCCAGTTCGGACAGCTTAACTAATGAAAAACTGTTTTTT. Amino acids: CASSDSLTNEKLFF.

This clone was counted a few times. V usage is TRBV2 and J usage is TRBJ1-2; D perhaps matches TRBD1 (6 bases). This CDR3 is 12 amino acids long. CDR1 SNHLY and CDR2 FYNNEI come from the germline V gene. V was shortened by 7 bases and J by 7 bases, with 13 bases between the two germline ends. The CDR3 sequence is CASIWGLGGYTF. In DNA form, the CDR3 reads TGTGCCAGCATATGGGGGCTCGGTGGCTACACCTTC.

V is TRBV18 and J is TRBJ1-2, with unresolved D. The V end lost 0 bases, the J end lost 6 bases, and 11 bases lay between the germline ends. Looked up from germline, CDR1 is KGHSH and CDR2 is LQKENI. CDR3 length: 14 amino acids. This CDR3 reads CASSPPSSGHGYTF. As DNA, the CDR3 is TGTGCCAGCTCACCACCGAGTAGTGGGCATGGCTACACCTTC.

The table lists this clone with a few counts. The genes are TRBV6-5 and TRBJ2-2; 9 bases agree with TRBD1. The V gene end was trimmed by 4 bases and the J gene end by 3 bases; junction bases not matched to a gene: 3. Germline CDR1 reads MNHEY; CDR2 reads SVGAGI. The CDR3 runs 15 residues. CDR3 region: CASSSRDRDTGELFF. The CDR3 DNA reads TGTGCCAGCAGTTCCCGGGACAGGGACACCGGGGAGCTGTTTTTT.

This clone was observed a handful of times. The chain carries TRBV27 and TRBJ1-2, with 9 positions matching TRBD1. The CDR3 length is 15 residues. V gave up 5 bases and J gave up 8 bases; unmatched junction bases: 12. Germline V gives CDR1 MNHEY, CDR2 SMNVEV (reference sequence). CDR3 residues: CASSRSVDRGGGYTF. In DNA, the CDR3 is TGTGCCAGCAGTCGAAGTGTGGACAGGGGAGGCGGCTACACCTTC.

The rearrangement links TRBV6-5 to TRBJ1-2, with 7 bases aligning to TRBD1. The CDR3 totals 14 residues. CDR1 and CDR2 from the germline V gene are MNHEY and SVGAGI. The junction had 3 bases not matched to a gene; V was cut back by 5 bases and J by 0 bases. CDR3 coding DNA: TGTGCCAGCAGTGAAGGGACAGCTAACTATGGCTACACCTTC. Its translation is CASSEGTANYGYTF.

This clone has a single count. J is TRBJ1-5 and V is TRBV29-1; maybe TRBD1 (6 bases). Germline-derived CDR1 and CDR2 are SQVTM and ANQGSEA. The CDR3 is 14 residues long. Trimming left V 6 bases short and J 2 bases short, with 14 bases between. The DNA of the CDR3 is TGCAGCGTGCAAACAGGGCTGGGCAATCAGCCCCAGCATTTT. Translating it yields CSVQTGLGNQPQHF.

The count of this clone is one. The rearrangement uses TRBV18 and TRBJ2-7, with 10 bases that match TRBD1. Germline CDR1 reads KGHSH; CDR2 reads LQKENI. J lost 5 bases, V lost 2 bases, and 9 bases had no gene match. The CDR3 has 16 residues. Written as DNA, the CDR3 is TGTGCCAGCTCACCATCCCTGGGACAGGGGTCCAACGAGCAGTACTTC. This gives the protein CASSPSLGQGSNEQYF. The entire variable domain, with the rest obtained from reference TRBV18 and TRBJ2-7, is as follows: NAGVMQNPRHLVRRRGQEARLRCSPMKGHSHVYWYRQLPEEGLKFMVYLQKENIIDESGMPKERFSAEFPKEGPSILRIQQVVRGDSAAYFCASSPSLGQGSNEQYFGPGTRLTVT.

The chain uses TRBV5-1 and TRBJ2-2; possible D gene TRBD2, 6 bases. V lost 3 bases and J 3 bases, leaving 18 bases between the germline ends. Germline values: CDR1 SGHRS, CDR2 YFSETQ. The CDR3 sequence is 17 residues long. Here the CDR3 DNA reads TGCGCCAGCAGCTATTCAGGGAGGAATTTGGACACCGGGGAGCTGTTTTTT. Protein product: CASSYSGRNLDTGELFF.

This clone came up a few times. The J gene is TRBJ1-2, the V gene TRBV5-6; 8 nucleotides match TRBD1. Per germline, CDR1 SGHDT and CDR2 YYEEEE. V lost 2 bases to trimming and J lost 5 bases; unmatched junction nucleotides: 8. The CDR3 covers 15 residues. The CDR3 DNA reads as TGTGCCAGCAGCTTCGGGACAGGAGGGGTTTATGGCTACACCTTC. This gives the protein CASSFGTGGVYGYTF.

This rearrangement joins TRBV18 to TRBJ1-6; tentative D call: TRBD1 (6 bases). Germline CDR1 KGHSH, CDR2 LQKENI. CDR3 length: 13 residues. With 6 bases removed from V and 7 bases from J, the gap between germline ends came to 10 bases. The CDR3 DNA is TGTGCCAGCTCTCAAGGACAGAATTCACCCCTCCACTTT. It specifies CASSQGQNSPLHF.

This clone turned up a few times. V and J are TRBV10-1 and TRBJ1-2; the D is unclear. This CDR3 spans 13 amino acids. V was cut by 2 bases and J by 4 bases, with 8 bases left in between. Germline V CDR1 and CDR2: WNHNN, SYGVQD (reference sequence). CDR3 residues: CASSEGQTYGYTF. CDR3 coding DNA: TGCGCCAGCAGTGAGGGGCAGACCTATGGCTACACCTTC.

This clone was seen only a few times. The chain has TRBV18 and TRBJ2-3; D is undetermined. The CDR3 covers 16 residues. Trimming pared 3 bases from V and 4 bases from J, leaving 17 bases between. CDR1 and CDR2 (germline): KGHSH, LQKENI. CDR3 residues: CASSPFTPSAADTQYF. DNA of the CDR3: TGTGCCAGCTCACCCTTTACCCCCAGCGCGGCAGATACGCAGTATTTT.

This chain connects TRBV6-1 to TRBJ1-5; the match to TRBD1 covers 8 bases. This CDR3 has 17 amino acids. CDR1 is MNHNS, CDR2 SASEGT, per germline. V gave up 4 bases and J gave up 3 bases; unmatched junction bases: 11. As DNA, the CDR3 is TGTGCCAGCAGTGCCTCAGGGGGCGGAGGAGCCAATCAGCCCCAGCATTTT. Translated: CASSASGGGGANQPQHF.

This clone came up a few times. CDR3 loop: CASSLAENTEAFF. CDR3 nucleotide sequence: TGTGCCAGCAGCTTAGCAGAGAACACTGAAGCTTTCTTT. The rearrangement links TRBV11-3 to TRBJ1-1; the D is unclear. CDR3 length equals 13 residues. CDR1 and CDR2 from the germline V gene are SGHNT and YENEEA. Trimming stripped 1 base from V and 1 base from J, with 4 bases between.

The chain has TRBV19 and TRBJ1-6; TRBD1 matches 8 bases. The CDR3 has 15 residues. After removal of 7 bases from V and 2 bases from J, the junction contained 4 bases not matched to a gene. Per germline, CDR1 LNHDA and CDR2 SQIVND (reference sequence). For the CDR3, the DNA is TGTGCCAGTAATCCGGGACAGGCCTATAATTCACCCCTCCACTTT. It is translated as CASNPGQAYNSPLHF.

The chain's CDR3 is CASSQVAGQGGQETQYF. CDR3 coding DNA: TGCGCCAGCAGCCAAGTCGCGGGACAGGGAGGACAAGAGACCCAGTACTTC. The V call is TRBV4-3, the J call TRBJ2-5; 9 bases fit TRBD1. The germline gives CDR1 LGHNA, CDR2 YSLEER. CDR3 length: 17 residues. Unmatched junction bases numbered 8, after V lost 1 base and J lost 2 bases.

The chain carries TRBV9 and TRBJ2-1; D uncertain. The ends were cut back, 0 bases at V and 5 bases at J, with 6 bases in the middle. The CDR3 is 13 amino acids. The germline V gene has CDR1 SGDLS and CDR2 YYNGEE. CDR3 sequence (DNA): TGTGCCAGCAGCGTAGGGGCAGACAATGAGCAGTTCTTC. Translated, it gives CASSVGADNEQFF.

The chain recombines TRBV4-3 with TRBJ1-1, with D unclear. Trimming cost V 8 bases and J 9 bases, with 19 bases left between them. Per germline, CDR1 LGHNA and CDR2 YSLEER. The CDR3 contains 13 residues. The CDR3 sequence is CASRPGGREKAFF. CDR3 coding DNA: TGCGCCAGCCGCCCGGGAGGAAGGGAGAAAGCTTTCTTT.

The V gene is TRBV2, the J gene TRBJ1-1; 7 positions agree with TRBD1. V gave up 5 bases and J gave up 7 bases; unmatched junction bases: 10. From germline, CDR1 is SNHLY and CDR2 FYNNEI. The CDR3 sequence is 14 residues long. DNA of the CDR3: TGTGCCAGCAGTTCAAAGACAGGGCCGGGTGAAGCTTTCTTT. Translated: CASSSKTGPGEAFF.

The genes are TRBV13 and TRBJ1-4; no definite D call. The V gene's germline CDR1 is PRHDT and CDR2 FYEKMQ (reference sequence). Trimming pared 3 bases from V and 0 bases from J, leaving 8 bases between. The CDR3 has 15 residues. This chain's CDR3 is CASSFWESTNEKLFF. The CDR3 DNA follows: TGTGCCAGCAGCTTTTGGGAGTCAACTAATGAAAAACTGTTTTTT.

The chain is built from TRBV14 and TRBJ2-7; no firm D call. V lost 0 bases to trimming and J lost 3 bases, with 6 bases between them. Germline CDR1 SGHDN, CDR2 FVKESK. The CDR3 has 13 amino acids. CDR3 protein: CASSQDVYYEQYF. In DNA, the CDR3 is TGTGCCAGCAGCCAAGATGTATACTACGAGCAGTACTTC.

Note on this clone: This sample also contains other DNA sequences that code for the same CDR3. CDR3: CAWSVGGGNQPQHF. CDR3 bases: TGTGCCTGGAGTGTAGGAGGGGGCAATCAGCCCCAGCATTTT. V is TRBV30 and J is TRBJ1-5; a weak D match, TRBD1 (5 bases). This CDR3 spans 14 amino acids. Germline V lookup: CDR1 GTSNPN, CDR2 SVGIG (reference sequence). Deletions cut 0 bases from V and 2 bases from J, with 8 bases between. The entire variable domain, with the rest obtained from reference TRBV30 and TRBJ1-5, is as follows: SQTIHQWPATLVQPVGSPLSLECTVEGTSNPNLYWYRQAAGRGLQLLFYSVGIGQISSEVPQNLSASRPQDRQFILSSKKLLLSDSGFYLCAWSVGGGNQPQHFGDGTRLSIL.

A note on this clone: The junction shows a germline mismatch at one end, possibly a read error. V usage is TRBV5-1 and J usage is TRBJ2-7, with TRBD1 identical over 7 bases. The CDR3 extends over 13 amino acids. Germline values: CDR1 SGHRS, CDR2 YFSETQ. CDR3 in DNA: TGCGCCAGCAGCCGGGACAGCTTATCGGATAAGGACTTC. It yields the protein CASSRDSLSDKDF.

The chain carries TRBV25-1 and TRBJ1-4, with a tentative D call TRBD1 (5 bases). V was trimmed by 4 bases and J by 2 bases, leaving 11 bases between them. The CDR3 is made up of 15 amino acids. Per the germline V gene, CDR1 is MGHDK and CDR2 is SYGVNS. The CDR3 DNA reads TGTGCCAGCAGTGCGTCTGGGGGGACTAATGAAAAACTGTTTTTT. Translating it yields CASSASGGTNEKLFF.